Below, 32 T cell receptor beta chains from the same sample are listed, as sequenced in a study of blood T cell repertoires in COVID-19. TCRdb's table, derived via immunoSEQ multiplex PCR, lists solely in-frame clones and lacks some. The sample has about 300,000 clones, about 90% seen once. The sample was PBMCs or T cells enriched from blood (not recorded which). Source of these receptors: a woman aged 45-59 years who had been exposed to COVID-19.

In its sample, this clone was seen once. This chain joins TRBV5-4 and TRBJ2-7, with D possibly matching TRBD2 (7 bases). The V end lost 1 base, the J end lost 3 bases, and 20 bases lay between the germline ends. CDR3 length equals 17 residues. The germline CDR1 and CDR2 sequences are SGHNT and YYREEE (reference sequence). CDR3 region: CASSLSKVAGAFYEQYF. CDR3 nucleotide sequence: TGTGCCAGCAGCTTGTCAAAGGTGGCGGGGGCCTTCTACGAGCAGTACTTC.

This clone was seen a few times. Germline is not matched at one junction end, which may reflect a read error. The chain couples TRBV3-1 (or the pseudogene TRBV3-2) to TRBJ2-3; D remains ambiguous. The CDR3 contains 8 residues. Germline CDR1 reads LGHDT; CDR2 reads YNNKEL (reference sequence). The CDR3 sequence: CGTDTQYF. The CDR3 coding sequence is TGCGGCACAGATACGCAGTATTTT.

The CDR3 sequence is CASSKVEAGGHTDTQYF. CDR3 sequence (DNA): TGTGCCAGCAGCAAAGTGGAAGCGGGGGGCCACACAGATACGCAGTATTTT. The V call is TRBV21-1, the J call TRBJ2-3; the tabulated D call, TRBD2, remains unverified against the DNA. TRBV21-1 is a known pseudogene. The CDR3 extends over 17 amino acids.

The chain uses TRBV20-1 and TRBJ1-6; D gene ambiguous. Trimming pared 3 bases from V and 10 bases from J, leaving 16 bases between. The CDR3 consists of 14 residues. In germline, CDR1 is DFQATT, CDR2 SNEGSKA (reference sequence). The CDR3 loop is CSASVVVGNSPLHF. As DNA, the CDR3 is TGCAGTGCTAGTGTGGTGGTCGGGAACTCACCCCTCCACTTT.

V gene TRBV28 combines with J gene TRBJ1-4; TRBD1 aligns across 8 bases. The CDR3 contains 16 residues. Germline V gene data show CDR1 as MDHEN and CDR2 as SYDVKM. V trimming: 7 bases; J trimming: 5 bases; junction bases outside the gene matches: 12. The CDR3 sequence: CASTTPGPGGNEKLFF. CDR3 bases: TGTGCCAGCACCACCCCGGGGCCAGGGGGCAATGAAAAACTGTTTTTT.

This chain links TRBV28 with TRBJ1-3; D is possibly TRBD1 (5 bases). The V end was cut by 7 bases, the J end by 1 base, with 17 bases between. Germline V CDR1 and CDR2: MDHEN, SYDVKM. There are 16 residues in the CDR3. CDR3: CASTSPGGGSGNTIYF. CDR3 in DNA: TGTGCCAGCACTTCGCCGGGGGGAGGGTCTGGAAACACCATATATTTT.

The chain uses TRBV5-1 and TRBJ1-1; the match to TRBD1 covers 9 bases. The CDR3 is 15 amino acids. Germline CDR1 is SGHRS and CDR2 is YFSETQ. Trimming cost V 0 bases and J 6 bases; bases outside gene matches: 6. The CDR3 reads CASSLERTGVSEAFF. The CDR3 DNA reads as TGCGCCAGCAGCTTGGAGCGGACAGGGGTCTCTGAAGCTTTCTTT.

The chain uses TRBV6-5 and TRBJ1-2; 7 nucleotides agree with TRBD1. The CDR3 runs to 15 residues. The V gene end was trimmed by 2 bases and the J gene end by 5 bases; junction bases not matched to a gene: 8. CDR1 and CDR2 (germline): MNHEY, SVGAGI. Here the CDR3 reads CASSYQGGGGYGYTF. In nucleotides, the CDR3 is TGTGCCAGCAGTTACCAGGGGGGCGGCGGATATGGCTACACCTTC.

The CDR3 protein is CASTKDTSGGTYNEQFF. The CDR3 DNA sequence: TGTGCCAGCACCAAAGACACTAGCGGGGGGACCTACAATGAGCAGTTCTTC. This sequence joins TRBV7-9 and TRBJ2-1; 12 bases map to TRBD2. The J segment lost 2 bases and the V segment lost 7 bases, leaving 9 bases of the junction unmatched. Looked up from germline, CDR1 is SEHNR and CDR2 is FQNEAQ (reference sequence). This CDR3 contains 17 residues. Using reference TRBV7-9 and TRBJ2-1 for the parts outside the CDR3, the full variable domain is DTGVSQNPRHKITKRGQNVTFRCDPISEHNRLYWYRQTLGQGPEFLTYFQNEAQLEKSRLLSDRFSAERPKGSFSTLEIQRTEQGDSAMYLCASTKDTSGGTYNEQFFGPGTRLTVL.

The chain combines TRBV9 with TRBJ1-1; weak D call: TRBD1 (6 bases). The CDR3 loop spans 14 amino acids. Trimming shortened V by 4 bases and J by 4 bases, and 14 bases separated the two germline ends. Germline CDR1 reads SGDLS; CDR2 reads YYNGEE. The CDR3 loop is CASSPGEGRTEAFF. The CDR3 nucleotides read TGTGCCAGCAGCCCAGGGGAGGGACGCACTGAAGCTTTCTTT.

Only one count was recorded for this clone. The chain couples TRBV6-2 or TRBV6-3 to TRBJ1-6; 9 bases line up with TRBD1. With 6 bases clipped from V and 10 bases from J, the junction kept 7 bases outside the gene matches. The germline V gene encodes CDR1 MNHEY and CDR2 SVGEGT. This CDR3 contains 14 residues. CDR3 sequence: CASSIQGAGSPLHF. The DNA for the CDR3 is TGTGCCAGCAGCATACAGGGGGCAGGATCACCCCTCCACTTT.

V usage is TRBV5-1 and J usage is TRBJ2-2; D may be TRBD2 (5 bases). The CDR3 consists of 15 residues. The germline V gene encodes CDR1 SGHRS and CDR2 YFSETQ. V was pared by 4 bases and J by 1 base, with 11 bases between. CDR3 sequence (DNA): TGCGCCAGCAGCCCGGGGTCGGGGAACACCGGGGAGCTGTTTTTT. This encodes CASSPGSGNTGELFF.

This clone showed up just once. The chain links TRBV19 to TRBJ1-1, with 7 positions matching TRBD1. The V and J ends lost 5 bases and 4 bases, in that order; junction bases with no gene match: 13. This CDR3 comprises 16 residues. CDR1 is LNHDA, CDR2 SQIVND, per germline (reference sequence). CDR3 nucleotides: TGTGCCAGTAGTGGATGGACAGGCGTAAAGCCCACTGAAGCTTTCTTT. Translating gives CASSGWTGVKPTEAFF.

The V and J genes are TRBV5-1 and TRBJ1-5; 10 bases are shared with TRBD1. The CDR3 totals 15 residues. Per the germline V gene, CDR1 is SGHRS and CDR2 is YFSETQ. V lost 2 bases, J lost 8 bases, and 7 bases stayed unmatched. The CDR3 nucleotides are TGCGCCAGCAGCTTAGGGGACAGGGGCGGGGAGCCCCAGCATTTT. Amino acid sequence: CASSLGDRGGEPQHF. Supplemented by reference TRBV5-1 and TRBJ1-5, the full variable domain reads KAGVTQTPRYLIKTRGQQVTLSCSPISGHRSVSWYQQTPGQGLQFLFEYFSETQRNKGNFPGRFSGRQFSNSRSEMNVSTLELGDSALYLCASSLGDRGGEPQHFGDGTRLSIL.

The CDR3 region is CASSVPSGTGVRQPQHF. For the CDR3, the DNA is TGTGCCAGCAGTGTGCCCTCCGGGACAGGGGTACGGCAGCCCCAGCATTTT. The chain recombines TRBV6-1 with TRBJ1-5; 10 bases are shared with TRBD1. This CDR3 spans 17 amino acids. Germline CDR1 reads MNHNS; CDR2 reads SASEGT. J was trimmed by 7 bases and V by 4 bases; bases with no gene match: 13.

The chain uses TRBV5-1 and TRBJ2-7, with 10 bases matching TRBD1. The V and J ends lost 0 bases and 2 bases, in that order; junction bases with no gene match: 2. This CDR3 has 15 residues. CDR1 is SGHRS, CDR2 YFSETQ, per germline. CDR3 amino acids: CASSLETGGTYEQYF. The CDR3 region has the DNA TGCGCCAGCAGCTTGGAGACAGGGGGCACCTACGAGCAGTACTTC. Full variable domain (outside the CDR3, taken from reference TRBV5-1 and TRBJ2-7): KAGVTQTPRYLIKTRGQQVTLSCSPISGHRSVSWYQQTPGQGLQFLFEYFSETQRNKGNFPGRFSGRQFSNSRSEMNVSTLELGDSALYLCASSLETGGTYEQYFGPGTRLTVT.

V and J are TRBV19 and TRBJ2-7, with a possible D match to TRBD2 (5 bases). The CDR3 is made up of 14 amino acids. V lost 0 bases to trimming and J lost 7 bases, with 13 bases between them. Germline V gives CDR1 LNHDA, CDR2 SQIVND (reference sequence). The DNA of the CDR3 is TGTGCCAGTAGTATAGACCAGACGACGGGAGAGCAGTACTTC. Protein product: CASSIDQTTGEQYF.

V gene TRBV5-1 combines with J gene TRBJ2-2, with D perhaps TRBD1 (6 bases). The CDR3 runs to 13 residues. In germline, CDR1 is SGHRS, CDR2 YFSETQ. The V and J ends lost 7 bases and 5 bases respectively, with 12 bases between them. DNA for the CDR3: TGCGCCAGCGGCATAACAGGGACCGGGGAGCTGTTTTTT. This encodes CASGITGTGELFF.

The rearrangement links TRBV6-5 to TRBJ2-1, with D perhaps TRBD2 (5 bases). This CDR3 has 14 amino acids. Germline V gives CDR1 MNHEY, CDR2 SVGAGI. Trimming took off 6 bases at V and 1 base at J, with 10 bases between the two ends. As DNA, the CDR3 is TGTGCCAGCAGGCACTCGGGGTCCTACAATGAGCAGTTCTTC. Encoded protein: CASRHSGSYNEQFF.

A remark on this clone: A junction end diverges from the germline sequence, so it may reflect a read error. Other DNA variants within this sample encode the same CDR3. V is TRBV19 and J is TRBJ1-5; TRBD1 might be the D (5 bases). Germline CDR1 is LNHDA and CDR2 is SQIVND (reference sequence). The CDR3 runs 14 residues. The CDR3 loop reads CASSIDSSNQPQHF. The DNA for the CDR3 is TGTGCCAGTAGCATAGACAGTAGCAATCAGCCCCAGCATTTT.

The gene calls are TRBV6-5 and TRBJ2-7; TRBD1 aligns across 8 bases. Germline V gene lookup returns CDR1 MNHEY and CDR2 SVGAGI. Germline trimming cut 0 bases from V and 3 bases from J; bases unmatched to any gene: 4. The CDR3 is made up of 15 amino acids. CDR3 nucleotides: TGTGCCAGCAGTTACTCTGGACAGGGATACTACGAGCAGTACTTC. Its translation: CASSYSGQGYYEQYF.

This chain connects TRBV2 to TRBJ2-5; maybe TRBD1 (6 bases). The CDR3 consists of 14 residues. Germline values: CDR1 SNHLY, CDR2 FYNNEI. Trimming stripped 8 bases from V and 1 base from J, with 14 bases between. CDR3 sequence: CASSYRARQETQYF. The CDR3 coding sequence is TGTGCCAGCTCCTACAGGGCCCGCCAAGAGACCCAGTACTTC.

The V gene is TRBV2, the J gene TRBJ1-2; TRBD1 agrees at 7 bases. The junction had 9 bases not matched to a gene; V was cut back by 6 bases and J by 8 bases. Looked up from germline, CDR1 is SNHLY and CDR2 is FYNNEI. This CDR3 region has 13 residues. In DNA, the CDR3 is TGTGCCAGCAGCAGAGACAGGGTCTCCGGCTACACCTTC. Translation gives CASSRDRVSGYTF.

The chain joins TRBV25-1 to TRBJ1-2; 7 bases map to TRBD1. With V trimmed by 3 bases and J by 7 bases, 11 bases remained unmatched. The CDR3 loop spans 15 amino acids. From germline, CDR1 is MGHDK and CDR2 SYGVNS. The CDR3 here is CASSEARQGPFGYTF. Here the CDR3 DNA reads TGTGCCAGCAGTGAGGCAAGACAGGGACCCTTTGGCTACACCTTC.

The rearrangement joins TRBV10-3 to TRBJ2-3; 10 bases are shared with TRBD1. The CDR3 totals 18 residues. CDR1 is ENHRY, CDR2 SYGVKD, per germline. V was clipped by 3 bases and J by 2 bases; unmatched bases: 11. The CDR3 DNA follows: TGTGCCATCAGTGACTCCCCGGGGACAGGGGACATCACAGATACGCAGTATTTT. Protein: CAISDSPGTGDITDTQYF.

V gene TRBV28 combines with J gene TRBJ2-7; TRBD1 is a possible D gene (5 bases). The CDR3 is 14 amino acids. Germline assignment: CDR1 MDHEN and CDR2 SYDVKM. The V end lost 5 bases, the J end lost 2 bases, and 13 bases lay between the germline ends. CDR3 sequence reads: CASSLTLTAYEQYF. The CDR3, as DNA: TGTGCCAGCAGTCTAACTTTGACAGCCTACGAGCAGTACTTC.

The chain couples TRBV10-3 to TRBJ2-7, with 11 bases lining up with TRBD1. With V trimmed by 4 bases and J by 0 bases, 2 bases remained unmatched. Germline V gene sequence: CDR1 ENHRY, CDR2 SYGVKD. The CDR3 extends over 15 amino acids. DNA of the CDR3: TGTGCCATCAGTGCAGGGACAGGGGGCTCCTACGAGCAGTACTTC. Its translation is CAISAGTGGSYEQYF.

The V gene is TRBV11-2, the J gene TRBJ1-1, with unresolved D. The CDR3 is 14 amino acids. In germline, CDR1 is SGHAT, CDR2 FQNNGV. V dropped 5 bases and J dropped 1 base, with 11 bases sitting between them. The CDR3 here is CASSVPDWNTEAFF. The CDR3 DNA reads TGTGCCAGCAGCGTCCCGGACTGGAACACTGAAGCTTTCTTT.

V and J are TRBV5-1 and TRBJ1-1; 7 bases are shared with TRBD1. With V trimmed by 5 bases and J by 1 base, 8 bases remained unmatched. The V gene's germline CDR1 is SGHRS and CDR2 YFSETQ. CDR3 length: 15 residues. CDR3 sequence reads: CASRPRQGANTEAFF. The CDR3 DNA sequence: TGCGCCAGCAGACCTAGACAGGGAGCGAACACTGAAGCTTTCTTT. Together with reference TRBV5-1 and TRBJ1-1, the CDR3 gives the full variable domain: KAGVTQTPRYLIKTRGQQVTLSCSPISGHRSVSWYQQTPGQGLQFLFEYFSETQRNKGNFPGRFSGRQFSNSRSEMNVSTLELGDSALYLCASRPRQGANTEAFFGQGTRLTVV.

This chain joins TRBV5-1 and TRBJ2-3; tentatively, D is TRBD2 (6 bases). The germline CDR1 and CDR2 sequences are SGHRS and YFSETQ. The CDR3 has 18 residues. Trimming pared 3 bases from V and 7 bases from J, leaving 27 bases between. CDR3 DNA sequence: TGCGCCAGCAGCTCGGGGGAGTCGGGGACCAAGAGGGCAAATACGCAGTATTTT. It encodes CASSSGESGTKRANTQYF.

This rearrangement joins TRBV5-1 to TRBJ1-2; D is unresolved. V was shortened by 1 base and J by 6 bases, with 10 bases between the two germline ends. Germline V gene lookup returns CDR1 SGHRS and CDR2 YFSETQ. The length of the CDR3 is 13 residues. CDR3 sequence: CASSLRRENGYTF. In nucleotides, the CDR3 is TGCGCCAGCAGCTTGCGGCGGGAGAATGGCTACACCTTC.

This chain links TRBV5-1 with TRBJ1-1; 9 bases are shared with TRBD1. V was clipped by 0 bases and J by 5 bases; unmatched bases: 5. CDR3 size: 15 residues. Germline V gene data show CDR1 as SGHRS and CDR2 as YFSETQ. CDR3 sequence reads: CASSLAGDRGTEAFF. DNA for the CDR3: TGCGCCAGCAGCTTGGCAGGCGACAGGGGGACTGAAGCTTTCTTT.